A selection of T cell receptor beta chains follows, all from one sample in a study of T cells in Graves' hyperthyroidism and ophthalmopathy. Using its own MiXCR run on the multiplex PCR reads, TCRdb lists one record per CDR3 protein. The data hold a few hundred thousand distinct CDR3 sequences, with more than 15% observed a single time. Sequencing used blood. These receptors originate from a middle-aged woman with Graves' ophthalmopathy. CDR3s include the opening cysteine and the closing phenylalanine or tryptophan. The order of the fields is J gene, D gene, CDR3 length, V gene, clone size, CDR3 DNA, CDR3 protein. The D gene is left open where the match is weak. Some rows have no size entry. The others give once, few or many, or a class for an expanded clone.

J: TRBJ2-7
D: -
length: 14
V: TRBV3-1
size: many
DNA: TGTGCCAGCAGCCAAACTTTAGGCCGCTACGAGCAGTACTTC
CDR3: CASSQTLGRYEQYF

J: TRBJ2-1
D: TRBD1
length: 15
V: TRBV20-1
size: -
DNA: TGCAGTGCTAGAGGCGGGACAGGGGTGGTCAATGAGCAGTTCTTC
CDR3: CSARGGTGVVNEQFF

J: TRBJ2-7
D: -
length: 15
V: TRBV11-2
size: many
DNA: TGTGCCAGCAGCTTCCCTGGGGGGGCCCGCTACGAGCAGTACTTC
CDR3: CASSFPGGARYEQYF

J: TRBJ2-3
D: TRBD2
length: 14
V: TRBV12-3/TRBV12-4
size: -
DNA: TGTGCCAGCAGAACGGGACTAGACACAGATACGCAGTATTTT
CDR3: CASRTGLDTDTQYF

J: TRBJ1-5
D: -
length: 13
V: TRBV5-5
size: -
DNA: TGTGCCAGCAGCTTATGGACAGCACCGCCCCAGCATTTT
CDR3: CASSLWTAPPQHF

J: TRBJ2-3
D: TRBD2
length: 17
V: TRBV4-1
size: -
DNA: TGCGCCAGCAGCCAAAACACAGCGGGGGGATTCACAGATACGCAGTATTTT
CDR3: CASSQNTAGGFTDTQYF

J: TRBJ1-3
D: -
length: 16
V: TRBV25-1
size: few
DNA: TGTGCCAGCAGTGAACTCTCGGGTCTCACTGGAAACACCATATATTTT
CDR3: CASSELSGLTGNTIYF

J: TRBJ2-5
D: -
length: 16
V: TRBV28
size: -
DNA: -
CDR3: CASSSSGQGRGETQYF

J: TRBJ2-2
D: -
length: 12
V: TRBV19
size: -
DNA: TGTGCCATTGCGGCTCGCCCCGGGGAGCTGTTTTTT
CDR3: CAIAARPGELFF

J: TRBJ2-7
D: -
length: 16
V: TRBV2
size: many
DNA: TGTGCCAGCAGTGGCCCCGGGAGCCGGTTACTACTGGAGCAGTACTTC
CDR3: CASSGPGSRLLLEQYF

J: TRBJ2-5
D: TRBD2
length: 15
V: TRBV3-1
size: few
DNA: TGTGCCAGCAGCCAAGGGGCGGGAGGGCAGGCGTCCCAGTACTTC
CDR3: CASSQGAGGQASQYF

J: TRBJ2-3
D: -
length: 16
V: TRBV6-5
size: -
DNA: TGTGCCAGCAGTTTCGGGGCTAGGGCTAGCACAGATACGCAGTATTTT
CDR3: CASSFGARASTDTQYF

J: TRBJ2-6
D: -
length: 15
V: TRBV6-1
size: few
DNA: TGTGCCAGCAGGGGGGGACACTCTGGGGCCAACGTCCTGACTTTC
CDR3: CASRGGHSGANVLTF

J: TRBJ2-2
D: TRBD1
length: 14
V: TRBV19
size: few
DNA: TGTGCCAGTAGATGGGGACAGGGGGCCGGGGAGCTGTTTTTT
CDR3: CASRWGQGAGELFF

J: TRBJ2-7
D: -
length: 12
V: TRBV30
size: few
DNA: TGTGCCTGGAGTCCAGACCGTCTGGGGCAGTACTTC
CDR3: CAWSPDRLGQYF

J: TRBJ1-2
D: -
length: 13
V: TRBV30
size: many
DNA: TGTGCCTGGAGTGAGGGGACCCACTATGGCTACACCTTC
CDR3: CAWSEGTHYGYTF

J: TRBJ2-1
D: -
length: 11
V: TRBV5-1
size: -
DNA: TGCGCCAGCAGCCCGGGTGCCGAGCAGTTCTTC
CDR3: CASSPGAEQFF

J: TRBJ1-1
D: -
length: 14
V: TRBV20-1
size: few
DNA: TGCAGTGCTAGAGAGGGGATTAACGGCCCTCGGGCTTTCTTT
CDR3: CSAREGINGPRAFF

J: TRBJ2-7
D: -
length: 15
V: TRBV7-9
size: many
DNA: TGTGCCAGCAGCCCCCGCTCTGGGGCGCTTTACGAGCAGTACTTC
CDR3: CASSPRSGALYEQYF

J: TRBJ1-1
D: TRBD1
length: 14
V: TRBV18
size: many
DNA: TGTGCCAGCTCACCGGGGACAGAAATTACTGAAGCTTTCTTT
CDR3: CASSPGTEITEAFF

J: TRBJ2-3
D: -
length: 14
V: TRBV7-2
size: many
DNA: TGTGCCAGCAGCTACACTAGGCGCACAGATACGCAGTATTTT
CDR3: CASSYTRRTDTQYF

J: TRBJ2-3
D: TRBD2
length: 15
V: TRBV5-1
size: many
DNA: TGCGCCAGCAGCCACGGAGCGGGAGTGAAAGATACGCAGTATTTT
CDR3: CASSHGAGVKDTQYF

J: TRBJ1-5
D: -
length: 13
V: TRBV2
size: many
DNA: TGTGCCAGCAAAGGCGATAGCAATCAGCCCCAGCATTTT
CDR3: CASKGDSNQPQHF

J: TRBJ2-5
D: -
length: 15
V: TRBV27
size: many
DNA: TGTGCCAGCAGTTGGGACGGCGGGAAGCAAGAGACCCAGTACTTC
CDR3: CASSWDGGKQETQYF

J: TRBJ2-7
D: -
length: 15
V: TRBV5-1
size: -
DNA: TGCGCCAGCAGCCTTCCACCGACAGCCACCTACGAGCAGTACTTC
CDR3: CASSLPPTATYEQYF

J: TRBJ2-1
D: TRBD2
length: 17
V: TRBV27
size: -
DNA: TGTGCCAGCAGTTCGCGGACTAGCGGGGTTACCTACAATGAGCAGTTCTTC
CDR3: CASSSRTSGVTYNEQFF

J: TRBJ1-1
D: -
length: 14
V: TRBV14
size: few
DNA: TGTGCCAGCAGCCAGGCGGGTATGAACACTGAAGCTTTCTTT
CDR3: CASSQAGMNTEAFF

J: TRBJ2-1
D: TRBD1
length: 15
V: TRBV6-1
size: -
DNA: TGTGCCAGCGGTGGGGAAGGACAGGGGTTTGGTGAGCAGTTCTTC
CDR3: CASGGEGQGFGEQFF

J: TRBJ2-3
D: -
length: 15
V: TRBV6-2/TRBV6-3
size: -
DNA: TGTGCCAGCAAAAGAACAGGAGTTATCACAGATACGCAGTATTTT
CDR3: CASKRTGVITDTQYF

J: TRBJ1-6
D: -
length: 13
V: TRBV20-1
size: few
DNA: TGCAGTGCTATAGGCCCGGCTCCATCACCCCTCCACTTT
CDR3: CSAIGPAPSPLHF

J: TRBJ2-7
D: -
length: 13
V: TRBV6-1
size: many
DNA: TGTGCCAGCAGTGAAGAGATGTTCTACGAGCAGTACTTC
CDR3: CASSEEMFYEQYF

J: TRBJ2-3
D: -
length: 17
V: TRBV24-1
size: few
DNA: TGTGCCACCAGTCATACCACGCTGGGGGGAGGCACAGATACGCAGTATTTT
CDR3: CATSHTTLGGGTDTQYF

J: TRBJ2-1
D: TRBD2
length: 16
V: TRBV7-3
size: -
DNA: TGTGCCAGCGGCCAAATAGCGGGAGACTTTACGGACGAGCAGTTCTTC
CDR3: CASGQIAGDFTDEQFF

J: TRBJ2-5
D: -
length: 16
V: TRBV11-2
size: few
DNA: TGTGCCAGCAGCTTAGCCGGGTCTGGCCCCCAAGAGACCCAGTACTTC
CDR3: CASSLAGSGPQETQYF

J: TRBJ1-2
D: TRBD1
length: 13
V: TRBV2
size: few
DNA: TGTGCCACTGCGGACAGGCCAGACTATGGCTACACCTTC
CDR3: CATADRPDYGYTF

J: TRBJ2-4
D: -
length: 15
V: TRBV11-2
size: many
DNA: TGTGCCAGCAGCCTCTCCGCGGGTCAGTCAAACATTCAGTACTTC
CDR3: CASSLSAGQSNIQYF

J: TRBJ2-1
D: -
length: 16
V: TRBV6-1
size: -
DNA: TGTGCCAGCAGTGAAGGTACAAGTTTCTCCTACAATGAGCAGTTCTTC
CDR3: CASSEGTSFSYNEQFF

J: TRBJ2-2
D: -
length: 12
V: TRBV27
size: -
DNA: TGTGCCAGCCTAACGGGGGCCGGGGAGCTGTTTTTT
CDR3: CASLTGAGELFF

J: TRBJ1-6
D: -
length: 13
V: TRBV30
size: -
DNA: TGTGCCTGGACTTTAAGCCGGAATTCACCCCTCCACTTT
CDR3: CAWTLSRNSPLHF

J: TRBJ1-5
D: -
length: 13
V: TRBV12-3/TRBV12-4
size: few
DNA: TGTGCCAGCAGTTTAGGATTTAGTCAGCCCCAGCATTTT
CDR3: CASSLGFSQPQHF

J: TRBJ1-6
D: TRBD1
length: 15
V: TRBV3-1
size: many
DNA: TGTGCCAGCAGTCAGCAGGGACAGGGGAAGTCACCCCTCCACTTT
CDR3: CASSQQGQGKSPLHF

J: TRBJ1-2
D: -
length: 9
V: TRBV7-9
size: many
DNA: TGTGTCGTGGGGCTTGGCTACACCTTC
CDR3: CVVGLGYTF

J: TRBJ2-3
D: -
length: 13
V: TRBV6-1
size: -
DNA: TGTGCCAGCAGTGATCTCCTGGCGGCTACGCAGTATTTT
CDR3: CASSDLLAATQYF

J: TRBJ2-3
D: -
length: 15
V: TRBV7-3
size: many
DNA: TGTGCCAGCAGCTACAAGGTTGCCAGCACAGATACGCAGTATTTT
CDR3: CASSYKVASTDTQYF

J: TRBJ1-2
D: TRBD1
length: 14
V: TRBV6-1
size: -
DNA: TGTGCCAGCAGTGATGGGGACAGGCGTTTCGGCTACACCTTC
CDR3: CASSDGDRRFGYTF

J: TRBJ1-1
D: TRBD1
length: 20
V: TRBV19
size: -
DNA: TGTGCCAGTAGTGTAAGGACAGGGCTTTCCGCAAATATTCTGAACACTGAAGCTTTCTTT
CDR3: CASSVRTGLSANILNTEAFF

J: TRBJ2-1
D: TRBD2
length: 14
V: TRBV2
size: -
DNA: TGTGCCAGCAAGTTAAGCGGGAGTTGCAATGAGCAGTTCTTC
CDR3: CASKLSGSCNEQFF

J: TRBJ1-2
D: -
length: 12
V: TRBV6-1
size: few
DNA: TGTGCCAGCAGAACAGAAGGATATGGCTACACCTTC
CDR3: CASRTEGYGYTF

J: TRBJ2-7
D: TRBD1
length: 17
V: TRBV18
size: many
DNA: TGTGCCAGCTCACCACCGGTAGCAGGGGGCCTTTTTCACGAGCAGTACTTC
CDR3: CASSPPVAGGLFHEQYF

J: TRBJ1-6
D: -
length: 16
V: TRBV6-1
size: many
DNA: TGTGCCAGCAGTTCCCAGAAAGGGGGACGAAATTCACCCCTCCACTTT
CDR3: CASSSQKGGRNSPLHF

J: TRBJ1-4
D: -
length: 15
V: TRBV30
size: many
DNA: TGTGCCTCCAGGGAGGGTTGGGGGCTTAATGAAAAACTGTTTTTT
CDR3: CASREGWGLNEKLFF

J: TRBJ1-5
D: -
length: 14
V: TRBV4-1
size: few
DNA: TGCGCCAGCAGCCAAGACGGGTCTTTTCAGCCCCAGCATTTT
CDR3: CASSQDGSFQPQHF

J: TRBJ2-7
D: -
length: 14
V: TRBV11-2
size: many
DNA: TGTGCCAGCAGCTCCGGGGACCCCTGGTCCGAGCAGTACTTC
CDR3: CASSSGDPWSEQYF

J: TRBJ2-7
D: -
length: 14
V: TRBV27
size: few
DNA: TGTGCCAGCAGTCTGCACCTACTCCTGAACGAGCAGTACTTC
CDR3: CASSLHLLLNEQYF

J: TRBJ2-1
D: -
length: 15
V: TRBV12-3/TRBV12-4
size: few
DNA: TGTGCCAGCAGTTTGTGGGGGGGCAGAAACAATGAGCAGTTCTTC
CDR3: CASSLWGGRNNEQFF

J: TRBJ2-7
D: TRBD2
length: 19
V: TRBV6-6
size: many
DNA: TGTGCCAGCAGTTACGATGGACTAGCGGGAGGGCCTCTTGCCCACGAGCAGTACTTC
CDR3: CASSYDGLAGGPLAHEQYF

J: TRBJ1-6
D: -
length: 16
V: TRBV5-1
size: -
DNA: TGCGCCAGCAGCACCGGGACTCCCGTTGGCAATTCACCCCTCCACTTT
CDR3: CASSTGTPVGNSPLHF